This TCR beta chain was observed in a study of TIL therapy for anti-PD-1-resistant metastatic lung cancer. The CDR3 is 17 residues long. Trimming cost V 0 bases and J 1 base; bases outside gene matches: 7. Germline V gene lookup returns CDR1 SGDLS and CDR2 YYNGEE. Sequencing used immunoSEQ v3. The assay was immunoSEQ multiplex PCR, and TCRdb's table has in-frame clones only and misses some. The repertoire holds about 26,000 clones, with 60% to 70% as singletons. Time point of the sample: pre-treatment sample, taken before nivolumab and TIL therapy. Most excised metastases sampled were pleural nodules or supraclavicular lymph nodes. Enrollment ran from 2017 to January 2020.

This rearrangement joins TRBV9 to TRBJ2-3; TRBD2 matches at 8 bases. This specimen consisted of tumor tissue, obtained at baseline. This sequence originates from a woman between 30 and 80 years old with non-small cell lung cancer. Here the CDR3 reads CASSVGRREEGTDTQYF. The DNA for the CDR3 is TGTGCCAGCAGCGTAGGGAGGCGGGAGGAGGGCACAGATACGCAGTATTTT.